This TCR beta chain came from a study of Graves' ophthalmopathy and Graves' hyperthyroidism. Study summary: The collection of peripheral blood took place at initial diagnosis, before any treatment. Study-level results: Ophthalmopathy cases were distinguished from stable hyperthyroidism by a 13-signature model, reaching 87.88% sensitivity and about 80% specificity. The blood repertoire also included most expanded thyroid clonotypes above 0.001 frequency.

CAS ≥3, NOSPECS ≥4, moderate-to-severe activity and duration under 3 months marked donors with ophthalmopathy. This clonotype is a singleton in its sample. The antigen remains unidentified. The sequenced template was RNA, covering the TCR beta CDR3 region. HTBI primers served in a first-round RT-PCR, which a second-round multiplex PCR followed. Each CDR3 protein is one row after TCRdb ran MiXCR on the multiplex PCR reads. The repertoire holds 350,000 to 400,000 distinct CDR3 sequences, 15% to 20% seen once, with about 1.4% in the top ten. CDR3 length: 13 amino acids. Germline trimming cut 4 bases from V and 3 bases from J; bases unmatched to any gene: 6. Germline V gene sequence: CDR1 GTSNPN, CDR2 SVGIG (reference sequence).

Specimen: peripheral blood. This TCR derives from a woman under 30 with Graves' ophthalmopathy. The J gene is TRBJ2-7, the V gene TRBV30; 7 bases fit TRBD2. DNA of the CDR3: TGTGCCTGGATAGATCTAGCGGACTACGAGCAGTACTTC. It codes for CAWIDLADYEQYF.